This entry is about one T cell receptor (beta chain). Its antigen is undetermined. The study ran its PCR with 60 Vbeta and 13 Jbeta primers. Using immunoSEQ multiplex PCR, the repertoire was profiled, and TCRdb retains in-frame clones only, with some absent. The repertoire holds some 180,000 clones, with around 80% as singletons. Germline V gives CDR1 MNHEY, CDR2 SVGAGI. The CDR3 length is 14 residues. The V gene lost 8 bases and the J gene lost 0 bases, with 10 bases spanning the gap. These data belong to a study of cytomegalovirus exposure and HLA in healthy donors. Study-wide results and limits: Investigators reported 164 TCR beta chains as tied to cytomegalovirus. The classifier reportedly diagnosed cytomegalovirus status with high specificity and sensitivity.

Although they were nominally healthy when sampled, donors likely had unrecorded immune exposures. Source material: PBMCs. The chain has TRBV6-5 and TRBJ1-4, with D tentatively TRBD1 (5 bases). The sequence derives from a woman in her sixties or seventies in good health and CMV-seropositive. The CDR3 loop reads CASSRVSTNEKLFF. In DNA form, the CDR3 reads TGTGCCAGCTCCAGGGTCTCAACTAATGAAAAACTGTTTTTT.